This T cell receptor (beta chain) was obtained from a study of metastatic and nonmetastatic thyroid tumors. Background on the study: Across peripheral blood and tumor or nodule tissue samples taken from malignant and benign thyroid patients, the repertoires were compared with one another.

Ahead of thyroid surgery, no patient had received treatment of any kind. The study's findings and limits: A significant increase in TCR beta diversity was reportedly seen in malignant thyroid tumors relative to benign nodules, in blood and tumor.

CDR1 and CDR2 (germline): MDHEN, SYDVKM. The CDR3 is 13 residues long. The V end was cut by 7 bases, the J end by 10 bases, with 19 bases between. In the authors' methods: Variation in CDR3 across clinicopathological groups served as the basis for constructing a distant-metastasis classifier in papillary thyroid cancer. TCRdb ran MiXCR on the PCR reads. The V and J calls here are based on TCRdb, not the publication. The sample lists roughly 20,000 clones; under 25% were seen once. This clone has just one count. What it binds is unknown. Possible read error: a much larger clone is one base away. The TCR sequence derives from a male donor with papillary thyroid cancer or a benign thyroid nodule (not recorded which). Some clones in this sample may be carry-over from other donors' samples. This chain uses TRBV28 with TRBJ1-2; tentatively, D is TRBD1 (5 bases). The source material was tumor tissue. The DNA of the CDR3 is TGTGCCAGCACCGAAACAGGACTCGATGTCTACACCTTC. It codes for CASTETGLDVYTF.